The clone carrying this T cell receptor (beta chain) was recorded many times. Its target is not known. This sample is part of a study of T cell repertoires in cytomegalovirus infection. V dropped 5 bases and J dropped 2 bases, with 12 bases sitting between them. In germline, CDR1 is SGHTA, CDR2 FQGNSA. CDR3 length equals 15 residues. One entry per CDR3 protein, called by TCRdb with MiXCR from the reads. Of fewer than 1,000,000 distinct CDR3 sequences listed, around 30% are singletons. The rearrangement joins TRBV7-2 to TRBJ1-4; the D gene is possibly TRBD1 (5 bases). The sample was cultured CD8+ T cells from PBMCs, taken from culture after CMV antigen stimulation. The origin of this receptor is a human donor in good health (CMV status not recorded). Some clones in this sample may be carry-over from other donors' samples. The CDR3: CASSDPRDTNEKLFF. The DNA for the CDR3 is TGTGCCAGCAGCGATCCTAGGGACACTAATGAAAAACTGTTTTTT.